These 26 T cell receptor beta chains originate from one sample sequenced in a study of OX40 agonist ivuxolimab in advanced cancers. Clones were read by immunoSEQ multiplex PCR, and TCRdb kept only the in-frame ones, dropping some. This table has about 58,000 clones, roughly nine tenths appearing once. The sequences come from CD4+ or CD8+ T cells sorted from blood, collected in a trial of the OX40 agonist ivuxolimab. The receptors shown here come from an adult with an advanced solid tumor such as melanoma, head and neck, liver or kidney cancer.

This clone was seen only a few times. This chain joins TRBV30 and TRBJ1-1; D gene unclear. The CDR3 sequence is 15 residues long. Germline V gene lookup returns CDR1 GTSNPN and CDR2 SVGIG (reference sequence). Trimming left V 0 bases short and J 0 bases short, with 11 bases between. CDR3: CAWSVPTELNTEAFF. The CDR3 DNA reads TGTGCCTGGAGTGTACCAACTGAACTGAACACTGAAGCTTTCTTT.

This chain joins TRBV29-1 and TRBJ2-5, with unresolved D. Trimming stripped 5 bases from V and 5 bases from J, with 12 bases between. CDR3 length: 12 residues. Germline CDR1 reads SQVTM; CDR2 reads ANQGSEA. The CDR3 region has the DNA TGCAGCGTTTCAAAAAGTGCGGAGACCCAGTACTTC. It translates to CSVSKSAETQYF.

This rearrangement joins TRBV19 to TRBJ1-5; no definite D call. Deletions cut 6 bases from V and 7 bases from J, with 13 bases between. This CDR3 is built from 13 residues. Germline V CDR1 and CDR2: LNHDA, SQIVND (reference sequence). The CDR3 region has the DNA TGTGCCAGTAGCAAGCAAACCTCGCAGCCCCAGCATTTT. As protein: CASSKQTSQPQHF. The full variable domain, its missing parts supplied by reference TRBV19 and TRBJ1-5, is DGGITQSPKYLFRKEGQNVTLSCEQNLNHDAMYWYRQDPGQGLRLIYYSQIVNDFQKGDIAEGYSVSREKKESFPLTVTSAQKNPTAFYLCASSKQTSQPQHFGDGTRLSIL.

This rearrangement joins TRBV5-4 to TRBJ2-1; a weak D match, TRBD1 (6 bases). The germline V gene has CDR1 SGHNT and CDR2 YYREEE (reference sequence). The CDR3 loop spans 16 amino acids. V lost 0 bases to trimming and J lost 2 bases, with 12 bases between them. DNA for the CDR3: TGTGCCAGCAGCTTGGGTGGGGGCATCACCTACAATGAGCAGTTCTTC. Its protein is CASSLGGGITYNEQFF. Supplemented by reference TRBV5-4 and TRBJ2-1, the full variable domain reads ETGVTQSPTHLIKTRGQQVTLRCSSQSGHNTVSWYQQALGQGPQFIFQYYREEENGRGNFPPRFSGLQFPNYSSELNVNALELDDSALYLCASSLGGGITYNEQFFGPGTRLTVL.

The J gene is TRBJ1-6, the V gene TRBV6-5, with D possibly being TRBD1 (5 bases). This CDR3 is 15 amino acids long. Per germline, CDR1 MNHEY and CDR2 SVGAGI. Deletions cut 5 bases from V and 5 bases from J, with 13 bases between. CDR3 nucleotide sequence: TGTGCCAGCAGTCCCTCCGGGACGAATAATTCACCCCTCCACTTT. Translated: CASSPSGTNNSPLHF.

This sequence joins TRBV5-1 and TRBJ2-7, with D perhaps TRBD1 (6 bases). CDR1 SGHRS and CDR2 YFSETQ come from the germline V gene. Trimming pared 7 bases from V and 0 bases from J, leaving 14 bases between. The CDR3 spans 14 residues. The CDR3 DNA reads as TGCGCCAGCGCCCGGACAGCCAACTCCTACGAGCAGTACTTC. It codes for CASARTANSYEQYF.

V gene TRBV5-1 combines with J gene TRBJ2-1, with 7 bases fitting TRBD1. Looked up from germline, CDR1 is SGHRS and CDR2 is YFSETQ. The CDR3 runs to 17 residues. The V gene end was trimmed by 0 bases and the J gene end by 10 bases; junction bases not matched to a gene: 16. CDR3 sequence: CASSLASQGQGTVEQFF. CDR3 DNA sequence: TGCGCCAGCAGCTTGGCCTCACAAGGGCAGGGGACAGTCGAGCAGTTCTTC. Full variable domain (outside the CDR3, taken from reference TRBV5-1 and TRBJ2-1): KAGVTQTPRYLIKTRGQQVTLSCSPISGHRSVSWYQQTPGQGLQFLFEYFSETQRNKGNFPGRFSGRQFSNSRSEMNVSTLELGDSALYLCASSLASQGQGTVEQFFGPGTRLTVL.

The gene calls are TRBV7-8 and TRBJ1-1; D call uncertain. CDR3 length equals 14 residues. V shed 0 bases and J shed 4 bases, with 9 bases lying between them. Germline lookup yields CDR1 SGHVS and CDR2 FQNEAQ. In nucleotides, the CDR3 is TGTGCCAGCAGCTTAGCGCTGGAGGGCACTGAAGCTTTCTTT. Amino acids: CASSLALEGTEAFF.

This clone was seen once. The chain is built from TRBV6-6 and TRBJ1-2; D is possibly TRBD1 (5 bases). Germline lookup yields CDR1 MNHNY and CDR2 SVGAGI (reference sequence). Trimming took 2 bases from V and 3 from J, leaving 10 bases between them. CDR3 length equals 14 residues. As DNA, the CDR3 is TGTGCCAGCAGTTACAGGGTGGGGGACTATGGCTACACCTTC. Translated: CASSYRVGDYGYTF.

The rearrangement joins TRBV19 to TRBJ1-1; D is unresolved. V lost 3 bases and J 1 base, leaving 15 bases between the germline ends. Germline V gene lookup returns CDR1 LNHDA and CDR2 SQIVND (reference sequence). The CDR3 loop spans 16 amino acids. In DNA form, the CDR3 reads TGTGCCAGTAGTATTGGAGGGATATACCAGAACACTGAAGCTTTCTTT. It codes for CASSIGGIYQNTEAFF. Full variable domain (remainder filled in from reference TRBV19 and TRBJ1-1): DGGITQSPKYLFRKEGQNVTLSCEQNLNHDAMYWYRQDPGQGLRLIYYSQIVNDFQKGDIAEGYSVSREKKESFPLTVTSAQKNPTAFYLCASSIGGIYQNTEAFFGQGTRLTVV.

The V gene is TRBV14, the J gene TRBJ2-1; 7 nucleotides line up with TRBD1. CDR3 length: 15 amino acids. The junction had 8 bases not matched to a gene; V was cut back by 1 base and J by 8 bases. CDR1 is SGHDN and CDR2 is FVKESK in the germline V gene. CDR3 sequence reads: CASSQARTGKHEQFF. The CDR3, as DNA: TGTGCCAGCAGCCAAGCTAGGACAGGCAAGCATGAGCAGTTCTTC. Together with reference TRBV14 and TRBJ2-1, the CDR3 gives the full variable domain: EAGVTQFPSHSVIEKGQTVTLRCDPISGHDNLYWYRRVMGKEIKFLLHFVKESKQDESGMPNNRFLAERTGGTYSTLKVQPAELEDSGVYFCASSQARTGKHEQFFGPGTRLTVL.

The genes are TRBV7-9 and TRBJ2-3; no reliable D call. The CDR3 sequence is 14 residues long. CDR1 is SEHNR and CDR2 is FQNEAQ in the germline V gene (reference sequence). Trimming stripped 0 bases from V and 2 bases from J, with 6 bases between. The CDR3 DNA reads as TGTGCCAGCAGCTTAGCAGGTATCACAGATACGCAGTATTTT. It is translated as CASSLAGITDTQYF.

The CDR3 loop is CASLAWGLGNVLTF. In DNA, the CDR3 is TGTGCCAGCCTAGCTTGGGGGCTTGGCAACGTCCTGACTTTC. V is TRBV2 and J is TRBJ2-6, with D maybe TRBD1 (6 bases). Trimming cost V 8 bases and J 9 bases, with 17 bases left between them. Germline assignment: CDR1 SNHLY and CDR2 FYNNEI. The CDR3 contains 14 residues.

This chain links TRBV7-8 with TRBJ1-1; maybe TRBD1 (5 bases). Trimming pared 5 bases from V and 4 bases from J, leaving 17 bases between. Germline V gives CDR1 SGHVS, CDR2 FQNEAQ. The CDR3 covers 15 residues. The chain's CDR3 is CASSPVLRGSTEAFF. CDR3 DNA sequence: TGTGCCAGCAGCCCAGTTCTGAGGGGTAGCACTGAAGCTTTCTTT.

The chain employs TRBV28 and TRBJ2-1, with 7 bases lining up with TRBD1. Germline values: CDR1 MDHEN, CDR2 SYDVKM. This CDR3 has 15 residues. V lost 4 bases and J lost 7; bases outside the gene matches: 10. CDR3: CASSSPTGMVNEQFF. CDR3 sequence (DNA): TGTGCCAGCAGTTCTCCGACAGGGATGGTTAATGAGCAGTTCTTC. Combining the CDR3 with reference TRBV28 and TRBJ2-1 gives the whole variable domain DVKVTQSSRYLVKRTGEKVFLECVQDMDHENMFWYRQDPGLGLRLIYFSYDVKMKEKGDIPEGYSVSREKKERFSLILESASTNQTSMYLCASSSPTGMVNEQFFGPGTRLTVL.

The chain recombines TRBV6-5 with TRBJ2-4; tentatively, D is TRBD1 (5 bases). From germline, CDR1 is MNHEY and CDR2 SVGAGI. The CDR3 runs to 13 residues. Trimming took off 6 bases at V and 6 bases at J, with 12 bases between the two ends. CDR3 in DNA: TGTGCCAGCAGGTCAGGGCCGGGAAACATTCAGTACTTC. It specifies CASRSGPGNIQYF.

The chain links TRBV6-6 to TRBJ1-1; D might be TRBD1 (6 bases). Germline CDR1 is MNHNY and CDR2 is SVGAGI (reference sequence). The CDR3 consists of 16 residues. Trimming shortened V by 2 bases and J by 1 base, and 14 bases separated the two germline ends. The CDR3, as DNA: TGTGCCAGCAGTTACGGGGGAGGGACAAAGAACACTGAAGCTTTCTTT. Its protein is CASSYGGGTKNTEAFF.

The chain uses TRBV6-1 and TRBJ2-7; D gene uncertain. CDR3 length: 13 residues. The germline V gene has CDR1 MNHNS and CDR2 SASEGT. V dropped 5 bases and J dropped 2 bases, with 10 bases sitting between them. CDR3 sequence (DNA): TGTGCCAGCAGTATGTCAGGAACCTACGAGCAGTACTTC. Translated: CASSMSGTYEQYF.

The chain has TRBV19 and TRBJ2-2; possible D gene TRBD1, 5 bases. Germline assignment: CDR1 LNHDA and CDR2 SQIVND (reference sequence). Trimming left V 7 bases short and J 2 bases short, with 11 bases between. The CDR3 length is 14 residues. The CDR3 here is CASKRQINTGELFF. CDR3 nucleotide sequence: TGTGCCAGTAAAAGACAGATTAACACCGGGGAGCTGTTTTTT.

V usage is TRBV10-3 and J usage is TRBJ2-1; possible D gene TRBD1, 6 bases. The CDR3 runs to 15 residues. Germline CDR1 is ENHRY and CDR2 is SYGVKD. Trimming cost V 2 bases and J 0 bases, with 8 bases left between them. CDR3 protein: CAISEGQSSYNEQFF. CDR3 DNA: TGTGCCATCAGTGAGGGACAGAGCTCCTACAATGAGCAGTTCTTC.

The CDR3 DNA reads TGTGCCAGCAGCTTAAACGGTGGACAGCAAGAGACCCAGTACTTC. It specifies CASSLNGGQQETQYF. This chain connects TRBV11-2 to TRBJ2-5; the D gene is possibly TRBD1 (6 bases). The CDR3 spans 15 residues. Trimming cost V 2 bases and J 2 bases, with 12 bases left between them. Germline loops: CDR1 SGHAT, CDR2 FQNNGV.

CDR3 sequence reads: CASSSWTSLLKETQYF. The CDR3 coding sequence is TGTGCCAGCAGCTCCTGGACTAGCCTTTTGAAAGAGACCCAGTACTTC. V and J are TRBV7-9 and TRBJ2-5; 8 positions agree with TRBD2. The CDR3 spans 16 residues. After removal of 4 bases from V and 3 bases from J, the junction contained 10 bases not matched to a gene. CDR1 SEHNR and CDR2 FQNEAQ come from the germline V gene (reference sequence).

This chain links TRBV5-1 with TRBJ2-3, with TRBD1 as a possible D gene (6 bases). Trimming cost V 0 bases and J 1 base, with 18 bases left between them. Germline CDR1 is SGHRS and CDR2 is YFSETQ. The CDR3 spans 18 residues. For the CDR3, the DNA is TGCGCCAGCAGCTTGGTCCCTAAATTGACAGGCCGCACAGATACGCAGTATTTT. This encodes CASSLVPKLTGRTDTQYF.

The chain has TRBV27 and TRBJ2-3, with TRBD2 as a possible D gene (7 bases). The CDR3 contains 18 residues. Germline V CDR1 and CDR2: MNHEY, SMNVEV (reference sequence). V lost 0 bases and J 0 bases, leaving 16 bases between the germline ends. Here the CDR3 reads CASSLSTDAGASTDTQYF. The DNA of the CDR3 is TGTGCCAGCAGTTTATCGACGGACGCGGGGGCTAGCACAGATACGCAGTATTTT.

V and J are TRBV7-9 and TRBJ2-3; possibly TRBD1 for D (6 bases). V lost 2 bases to trimming and J lost 3 bases, with 9 bases between them. This CDR3 has 14 residues. Germline loops: CDR1 SEHNR, CDR2 FQNEAQ (reference sequence). The CDR3 protein is CASSLQGSTDTQYF. The CDR3 nucleotides read TGTGCCAGCAGCTTACAGGGGTCGACAGATACGCAGTATTTT.

The table lists this clone with a few counts. This rearrangement joins TRBV7-9 to TRBJ2-5, with D maybe TRBD1 (6 bases). This CDR3 contains 15 residues. The germline gives CDR1 SEHNR, CDR2 FQNEAQ (reference sequence). V lost 5 bases and J lost 0, with 13 bases in between. CDR3 DNA: TGTGCCAGCAGCGGGGGCCAATCGTACCAAGAGACCCAGTACTTC. It encodes CASSGGQSYQETQYF.